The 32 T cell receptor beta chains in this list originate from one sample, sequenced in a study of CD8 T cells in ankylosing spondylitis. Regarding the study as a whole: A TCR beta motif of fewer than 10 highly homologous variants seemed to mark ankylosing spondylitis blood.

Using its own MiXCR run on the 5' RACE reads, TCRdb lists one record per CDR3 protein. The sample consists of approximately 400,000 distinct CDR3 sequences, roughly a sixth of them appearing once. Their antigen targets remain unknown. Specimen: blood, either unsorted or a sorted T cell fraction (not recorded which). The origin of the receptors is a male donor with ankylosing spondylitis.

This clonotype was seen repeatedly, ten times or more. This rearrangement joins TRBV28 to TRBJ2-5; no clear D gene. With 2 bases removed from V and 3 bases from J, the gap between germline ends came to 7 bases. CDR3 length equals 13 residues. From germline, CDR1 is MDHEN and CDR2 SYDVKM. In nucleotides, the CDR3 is TGTGCCAGCAGTTTACTAGGAGAAGAGACCCAGTACTTC. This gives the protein CASSLLGEETQYF.

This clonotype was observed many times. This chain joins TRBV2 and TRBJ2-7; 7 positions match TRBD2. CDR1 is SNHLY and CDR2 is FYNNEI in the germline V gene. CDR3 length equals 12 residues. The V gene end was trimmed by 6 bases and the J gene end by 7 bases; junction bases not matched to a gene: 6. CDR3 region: CASRPWEGEQYF. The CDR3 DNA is TGTGCCAGCAGACCTTGGGAGGGTGAGCAGTACTTC.

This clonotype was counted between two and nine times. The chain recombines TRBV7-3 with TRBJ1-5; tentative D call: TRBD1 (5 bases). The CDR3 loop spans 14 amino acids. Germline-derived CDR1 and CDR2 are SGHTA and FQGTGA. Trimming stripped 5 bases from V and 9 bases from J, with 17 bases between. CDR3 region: CASSPQGGVAPQHF. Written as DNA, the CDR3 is TGTGCCAGCAGCCCCCAGGGCGGGGTAGCGCCCCAGCATTTT.

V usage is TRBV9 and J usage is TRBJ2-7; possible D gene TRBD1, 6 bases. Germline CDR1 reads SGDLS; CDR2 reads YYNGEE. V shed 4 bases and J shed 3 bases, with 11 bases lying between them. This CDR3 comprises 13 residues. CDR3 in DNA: TGTGCCAGCAGCCGGACAGAAAACTACGAGCAGTACTTC. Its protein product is CASSRTENYEQYF.

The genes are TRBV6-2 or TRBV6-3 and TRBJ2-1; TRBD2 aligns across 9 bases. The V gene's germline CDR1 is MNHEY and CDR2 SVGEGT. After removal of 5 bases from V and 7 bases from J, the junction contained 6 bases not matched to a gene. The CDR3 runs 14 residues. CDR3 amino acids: CASSLGLASNEQFF. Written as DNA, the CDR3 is TGTGCCAGCAGTCTCGGACTAGCGTCGAATGAGCAGTTCTTC.

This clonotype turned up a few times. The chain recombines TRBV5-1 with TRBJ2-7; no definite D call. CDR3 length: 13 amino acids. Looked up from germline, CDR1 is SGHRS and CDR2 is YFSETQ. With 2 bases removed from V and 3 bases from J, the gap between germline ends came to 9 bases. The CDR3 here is CASSLDNIYEQYF. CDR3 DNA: TGCGCCAGCAGCTTAGACAACATCTACGAGCAGTACTTC.

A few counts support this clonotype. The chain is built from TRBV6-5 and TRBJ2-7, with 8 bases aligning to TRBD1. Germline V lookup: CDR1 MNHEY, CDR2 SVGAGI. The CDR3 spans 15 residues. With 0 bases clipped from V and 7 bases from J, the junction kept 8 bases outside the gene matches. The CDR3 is CASSYSAGGSKEQYF. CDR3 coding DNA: TGTGCCAGCAGTTACTCCGCAGGGGGCTCAAAGGAGCAGTACTTC.

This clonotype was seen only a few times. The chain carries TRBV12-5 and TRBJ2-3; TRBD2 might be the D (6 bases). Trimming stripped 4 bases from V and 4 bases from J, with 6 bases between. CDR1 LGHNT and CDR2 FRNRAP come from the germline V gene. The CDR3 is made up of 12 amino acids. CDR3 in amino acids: CASGWRADTQYF. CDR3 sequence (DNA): TGTGCTAGTGGTTGGAGGGCAGATACGCAGTATTTT.

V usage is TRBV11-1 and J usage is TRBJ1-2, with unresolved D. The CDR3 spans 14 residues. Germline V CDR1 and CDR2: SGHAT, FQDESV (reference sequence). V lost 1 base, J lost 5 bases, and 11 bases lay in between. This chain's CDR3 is CASSLDTAGYGYTF. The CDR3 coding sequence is TGTGCCAGCAGCTTAGACACGGCAGGTTATGGCTACACCTTC.

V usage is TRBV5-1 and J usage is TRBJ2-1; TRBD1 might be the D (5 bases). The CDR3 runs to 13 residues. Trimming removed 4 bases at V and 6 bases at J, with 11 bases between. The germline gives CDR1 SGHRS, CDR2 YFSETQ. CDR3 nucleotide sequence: TGCGCCAGCAGCATCCAGGGCCCCAATGAGCAGTTCTTC. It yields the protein CASSIQGPNEQFF. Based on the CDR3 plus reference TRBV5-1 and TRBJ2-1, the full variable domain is KAGVTQTPRYLIKTRGQQVTLSCSPISGHRSVSWYQQTPGQGLQFLFEYFSETQRNKGNFPGRFSGRQFSNSRSEMNVSTLELGDSALYLCASSIQGPNEQFFGPGTRLTVL.

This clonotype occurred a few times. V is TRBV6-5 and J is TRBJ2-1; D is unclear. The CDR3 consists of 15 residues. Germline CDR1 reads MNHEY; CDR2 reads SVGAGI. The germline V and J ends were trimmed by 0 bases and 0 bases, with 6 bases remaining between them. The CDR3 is CASSYSQSSYNEQFF. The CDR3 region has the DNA TGTGCCAGCAGTTACTCGCAGAGCTCCTACAATGAGCAGTTCTTC.

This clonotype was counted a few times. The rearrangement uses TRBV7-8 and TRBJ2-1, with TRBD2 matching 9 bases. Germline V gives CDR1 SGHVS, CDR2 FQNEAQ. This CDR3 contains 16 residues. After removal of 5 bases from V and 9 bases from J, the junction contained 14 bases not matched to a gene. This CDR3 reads CASSPVRAGGLGEQFF. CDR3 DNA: TGTGCCAGCAGCCCTGTGAGGGCGGGGGGGCTAGGTGAGCAGTTCTTC.

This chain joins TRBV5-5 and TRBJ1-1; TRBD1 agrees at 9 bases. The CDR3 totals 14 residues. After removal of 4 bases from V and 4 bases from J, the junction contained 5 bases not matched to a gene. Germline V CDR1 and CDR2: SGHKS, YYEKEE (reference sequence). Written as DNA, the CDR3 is TGTGCCAGCAGCCACGGACAGGGGAGCACTGAAGCTTTCTTT. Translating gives CASSHGQGSTEAFF.

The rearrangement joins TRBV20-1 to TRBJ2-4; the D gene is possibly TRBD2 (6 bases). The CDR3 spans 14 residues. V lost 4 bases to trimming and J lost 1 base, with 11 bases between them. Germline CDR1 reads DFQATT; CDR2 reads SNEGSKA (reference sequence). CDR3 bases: TGCAGTGCTATCGTCGGGAGTGCCAAAAACATTCAGTACTTC. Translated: CSAIVGSAKNIQYF.

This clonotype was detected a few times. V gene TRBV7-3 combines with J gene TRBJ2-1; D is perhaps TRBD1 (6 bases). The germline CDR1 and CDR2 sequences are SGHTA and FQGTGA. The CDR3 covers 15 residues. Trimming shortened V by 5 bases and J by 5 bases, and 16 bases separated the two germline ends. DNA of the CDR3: TGTGCCAGCAGCAAAAGACCGGACAGCAACAATGAGCAGTTCTTC. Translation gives CASSKRPDSNNEQFF.

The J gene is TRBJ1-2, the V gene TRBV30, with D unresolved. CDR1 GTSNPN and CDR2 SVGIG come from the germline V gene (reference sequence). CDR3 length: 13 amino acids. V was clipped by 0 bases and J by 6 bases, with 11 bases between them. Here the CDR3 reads CAWSVTQRDGYTF. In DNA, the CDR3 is TGTGCCTGGAGTGTTACCCAGAGGGATGGCTACACCTTC.

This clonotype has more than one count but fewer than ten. The CDR3, as DNA: TGTGCCAGCAGCTTCGGACAGACTACCAATGAGCAGTTCTTC. It yields the protein CASSFGQTTNEQFF. The V and J genes are TRBV6-2 or TRBV6-3 and TRBJ2-1; the D gene is possibly TRBD1 (6 bases). Trimming pared 6 bases from V and 6 bases from J, leaving 15 bases between. CDR1 is MNHEY and CDR2 is SVGEGT in the germline V gene. This CDR3 is built from 14 residues.

The CDR3 loop reads CSASDVGGAAYNEQFF. The CDR3 nucleotides are TGCAGTGCTAGCGATGTGGGGGGCGCTGCCTACAATGAGCAGTTCTTC. The chain uses TRBV20-1 and TRBJ2-1; D may match TRBD1 or TRBD2 (6 bases each). The CDR3 contains 16 residues. Deletions cut 3 bases from V and 2 bases from J, with 17 bases between. Germline V gene lookup returns CDR1 DFQATT and CDR2 SNEGSKA (reference sequence).

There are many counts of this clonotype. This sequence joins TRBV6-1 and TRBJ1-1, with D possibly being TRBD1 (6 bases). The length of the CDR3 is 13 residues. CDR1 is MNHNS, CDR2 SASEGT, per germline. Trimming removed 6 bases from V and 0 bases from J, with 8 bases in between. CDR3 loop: CASRTGLNTEAFF. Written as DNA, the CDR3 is TGTGCCAGCAGGACAGGCCTGAACACTGAAGCTTTCTTT.

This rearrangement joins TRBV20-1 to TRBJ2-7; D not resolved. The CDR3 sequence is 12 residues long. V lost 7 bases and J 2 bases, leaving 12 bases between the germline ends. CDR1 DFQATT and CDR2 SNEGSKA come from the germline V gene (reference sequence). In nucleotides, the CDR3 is TGCAGTGTCCGGCTTTTAACCTACGAGCAGTACTTC. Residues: CSVRLLTYEQYF.

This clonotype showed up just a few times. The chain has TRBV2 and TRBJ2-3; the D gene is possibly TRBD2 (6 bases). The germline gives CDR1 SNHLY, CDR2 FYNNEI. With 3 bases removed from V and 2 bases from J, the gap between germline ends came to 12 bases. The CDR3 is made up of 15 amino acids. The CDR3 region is CASSDSGDFTDTQYF. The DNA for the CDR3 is TGTGCCAGCAGTGATAGCGGAGACTTCACAGATACGCAGTATTTT.

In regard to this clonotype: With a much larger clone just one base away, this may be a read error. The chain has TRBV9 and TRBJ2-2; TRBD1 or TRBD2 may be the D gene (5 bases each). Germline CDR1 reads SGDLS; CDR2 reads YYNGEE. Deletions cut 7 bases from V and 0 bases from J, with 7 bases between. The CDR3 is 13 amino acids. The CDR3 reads CASGTANTGELFF. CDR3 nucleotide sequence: TGTGCCAGCGGGACGGCGAACACCGGGGAGCTGTTTTTT.

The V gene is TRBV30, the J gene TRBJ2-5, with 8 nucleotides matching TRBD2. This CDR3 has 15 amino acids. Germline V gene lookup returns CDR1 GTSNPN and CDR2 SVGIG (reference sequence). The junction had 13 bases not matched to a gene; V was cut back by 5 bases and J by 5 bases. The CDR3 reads CAWRASGFALETQYF. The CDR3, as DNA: TGTGCCTGGCGAGCTAGCGGGTTTGCTTTGGAGACCCAGTACTTC.

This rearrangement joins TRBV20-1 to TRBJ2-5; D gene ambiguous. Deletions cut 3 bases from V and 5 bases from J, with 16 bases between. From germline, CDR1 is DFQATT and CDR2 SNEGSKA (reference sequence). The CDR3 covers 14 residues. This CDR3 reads CSARPSPQAETQYF. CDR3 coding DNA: TGCAGTGCTAGGCCAAGCCCCCAAGCGGAGACCCAGTACTTC.

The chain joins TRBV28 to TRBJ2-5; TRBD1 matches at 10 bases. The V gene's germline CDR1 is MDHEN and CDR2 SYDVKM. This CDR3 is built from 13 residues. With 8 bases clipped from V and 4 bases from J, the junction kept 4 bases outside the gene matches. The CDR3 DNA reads TGTGCCAGCCGGACAGGGGGGTTAGAGACCCAGTACTTC. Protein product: CASRTGGLETQYF.

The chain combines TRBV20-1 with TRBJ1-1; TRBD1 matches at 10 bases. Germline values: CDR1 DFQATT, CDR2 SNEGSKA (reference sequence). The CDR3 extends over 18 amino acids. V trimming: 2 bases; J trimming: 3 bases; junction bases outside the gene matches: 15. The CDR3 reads CSARRQGAWGFVDTEAFF. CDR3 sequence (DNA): TGCAGTGCTAGACGACAGGGGGCGTGGGGATTCGTAGACACTGAAGCTTTCTTT.

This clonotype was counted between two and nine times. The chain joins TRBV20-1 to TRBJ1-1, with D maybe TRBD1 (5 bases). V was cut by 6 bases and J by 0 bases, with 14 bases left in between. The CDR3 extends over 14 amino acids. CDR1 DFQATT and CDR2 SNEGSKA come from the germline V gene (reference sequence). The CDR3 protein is CSATPPGLNTEAFF. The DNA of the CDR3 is TGCAGTGCCACCCCTCCGGGACTGAACACTGAAGCTTTCTTT.

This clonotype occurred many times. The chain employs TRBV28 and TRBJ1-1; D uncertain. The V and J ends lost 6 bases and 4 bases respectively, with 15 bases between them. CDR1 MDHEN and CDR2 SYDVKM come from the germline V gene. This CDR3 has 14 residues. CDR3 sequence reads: CASSNPAGSTEAFF. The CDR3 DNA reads TGTGCCAGCAGCAACCCGGCCGGGTCCACTGAAGCTTTCTTT.

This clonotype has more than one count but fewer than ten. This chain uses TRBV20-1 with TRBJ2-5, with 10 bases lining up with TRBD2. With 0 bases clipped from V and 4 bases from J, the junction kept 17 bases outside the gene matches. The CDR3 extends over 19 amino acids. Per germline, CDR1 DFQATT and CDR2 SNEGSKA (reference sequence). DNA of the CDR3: TGCAGTGCTAGAGATCATTCCCTCGGGCTAGCGGGGGAAGTAGAGACCCAGTACTTC. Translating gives CSARDHSLGLAGEVETQYF.

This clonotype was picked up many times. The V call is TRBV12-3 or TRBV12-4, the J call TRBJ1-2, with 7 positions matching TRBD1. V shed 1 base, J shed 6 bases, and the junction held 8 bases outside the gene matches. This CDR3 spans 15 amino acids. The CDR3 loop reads CASSLGATGTNGYTF. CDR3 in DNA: TGTGCCAGCAGTTTAGGTGCGACAGGGACGAATGGCTACACCTTC.

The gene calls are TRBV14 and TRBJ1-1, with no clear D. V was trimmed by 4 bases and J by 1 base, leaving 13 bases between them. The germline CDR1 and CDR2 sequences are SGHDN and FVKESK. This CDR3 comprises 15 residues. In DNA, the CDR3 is TGTGCCAGCAGCCCACGACTGGCTGGGAACACTGAAGCTTTCTTT. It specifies CASSPRLAGNTEAFF.

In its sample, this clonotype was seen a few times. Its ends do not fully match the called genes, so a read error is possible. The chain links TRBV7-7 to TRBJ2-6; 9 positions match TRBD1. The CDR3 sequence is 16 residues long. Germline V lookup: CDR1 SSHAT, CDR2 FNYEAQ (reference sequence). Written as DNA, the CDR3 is TGTGCTAGCAGCCCCGGGACAGGGAACGGGGCCAACGTCCTGACTTTC. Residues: CASSPGTGNGANVLTF.